A single sample is the source of the 32 T cell receptor beta chains below, sequenced in a study of control samples from healthy donors and cancer patients (dated by TCRdb to 2019 to 2021). Library method: the immunoSEQ multiplex PCR assay. Sourced from immuneACCESS, this table was stored by TCRdb with only in-frame sequences that have V and J called. A share of the clones is absent; for the studies checked, an unresolved V gene accounts for under half, and the remainder has no known explanation. Counted in this sample were fewer than 70,000 clones; 75% to 90% of them appeared once. In total, the top ten clones hold roughly 13% of the sample. Sequencing was performed on PBMCs. These TCRs come from a man aged 60-69 years with head and neck cancer.

This rearrangement joins TRBV27 to TRBJ2-2, with D tentatively TRBD2 (5 bases). V was pared by 4 bases and J by 5 bases, with 26 bases between. Germline assignment: CDR1 MNHEY and CDR2 SMNVEV (reference sequence). CDR3 length: 19 residues. The CDR3 DNA reads as TGTGCCAGCAGTTCGTCCGGGAATAGTGCCAAAAGTAGAACCGGGGAGCTGTTTTTT. This encodes CASSSSGNSAKSRTGELFF.

This clone was detected only once. The V and J genes are TRBV27 and TRBJ2-7; the D gene is possibly TRBD2 (6 bases). The CDR3 contains 14 residues. Per germline, CDR1 MNHEY and CDR2 SMNVEV (reference sequence). V lost 4 bases and J lost 2, with 12 bases in between. The CDR3 sequence: CASSWTTGPYEQYF. The DNA for the CDR3 is TGTGCCAGCAGTTGGACTACGGGCCCCTACGAGCAGTACTTC.

This clone was seen only a few times. The CDR3 region is CASSLGALGNQPQHF. CDR3 DNA sequence: TGCGCCAGCAGCCTCGGGGCCTTGGGCAATCAGCCCCAGCATTTT. This sequence joins TRBV4-3 and TRBJ1-5, with D possibly TRBD1 on 5 matching bases. CDR1 and CDR2 (germline): LGHNA, YSLEER. This CDR3 spans 15 amino acids. V gave up 4 bases and J gave up 2 bases, with 12 bases separating them.

This chain joins TRBV5-4 and TRBJ2-2; D uncertain. The CDR3 is 15 amino acids. V was trimmed by 7 bases and J by 3 bases, leaving 16 bases between them. Germline V gene lookup returns CDR1 SGHNT and CDR2 YYREEE (reference sequence). This chain's CDR3 is CASSGPKSDTGELFF. CDR3 in DNA: TGTGCCAGCTCGGGCCCTAAGTCGGACACCGGGGAGCTGTTTTTT.

CDR3 coding DNA: TGTGCCAGCAGCAACGGGGGGTTGATTGAAGCTTTCTTT. It yields the protein CASSNGGLIEAFF. The J gene is TRBJ1-1, the V gene TRBV3-1 (or the pseudogene TRBV3-2); a weak D match, TRBD1 (5 bases). The CDR3 is 13 residues long. V was trimmed by 5 bases and J by 7 bases, leaving 14 bases between them. Germline V gene data show CDR1 as LGHDT and CDR2 as YNNKEL (reference sequence).

The chain couples TRBV28 to TRBJ2-5, with 11 bases fitting TRBD2. Per the germline V gene, CDR1 is MDHEN and CDR2 is SYDVKM. The V segment lost 6 bases and the J segment 3 bases; nucleotides outside the gene matches: 12. The length of the CDR3 is 17 residues. CDR3: CASSFNPVLAGEETQYF. The CDR3 nucleotides read TGTGCCAGCAGCTTTAATCCGGTACTAGCGGGAGAAGAGACCCAGTACTTC. Full variable domain (remainder filled in from reference TRBV28 and TRBJ2-5): DVKVTQSSRYLVKRTGEKVFLECVQDMDHENMFWYRQDPGLGLRLIYFSYDVKMKEKGDIPEGYSVSREKKERFSLILESASTNQTSMYLCASSFNPVLAGEETQYFGPGTRLLVL.

This clone was detected only a few times. The chain is built from TRBV5-6 and TRBJ2-2; TRBD2 might be the D (6 bases). The CDR3 covers 16 residues. V was clipped by 4 bases and J by 0 bases, with 13 bases between them. Germline V gene sequence: CDR1 SGHDT, CDR2 YYEEEE. The DNA of the CDR3 is TGTGCCAGCAGCCAGACGGGACTTACGAACACCGGGGAGCTGTTTTTT. Protein sequence: CASSQTGLTNTGELFF.

There are a few counts of this clone. This chain joins TRBV5-1 and TRBJ2-5; 11 bases map to TRBD2. The CDR3 sequence is 16 residues long. Germline V lookup: CDR1 SGHRS, CDR2 YFSETQ. Trimming cost V 4 bases and J 4 bases; bases outside gene matches: 9. The CDR3 spells CASSAAKGLAAETQYF. The CDR3 DNA reads as TGCGCCAGCAGCGCCGCGAAGGGACTAGCGGCAGAGACCCAGTACTTC.

Written as DNA, the CDR3 is TGTGCCAGCAGTTCGGACAGGGGGCGTCGAAGCGAGCAGTTCTTC. It yields the protein CASSSDRGRRSEQFF. V usage is TRBV28 and J usage is TRBJ2-1; 11 nucleotides line up with TRBD1. The junction had 9 bases not matched to a gene; V was cut back by 4 bases and J by 10 bases. The CDR3 runs to 15 residues. The germline CDR1 and CDR2 sequences are MDHEN and SYDVKM. Using reference TRBV28 and TRBJ2-1 for the parts outside the CDR3, the full variable domain is DVKVTQSSRYLVKRTGEKVFLECVQDMDHENMFWYRQDPGLGLRLIYFSYDVKMKEKGDIPEGYSVSREKKERFSLILESASTNQTSMYLCASSSDRGRRSEQFFGPGTRLTVL.

In its sample, this clone was seen a few times. The chain carries TRBV3-1 (or the pseudogene TRBV3-2) and TRBJ2-7; 9 positions match TRBD2. The CDR3 sequence is 13 residues long. The germline V gene encodes CDR1 LGHDT and CDR2 YNNKEL (reference sequence). V shed 2 bases, J shed 10 bases, and the junction held 6 bases outside the gene matches. CDR3 protein: CASSQRSGGPQYF. The CDR3 DNA sequence: TGTGCCAGCAGCCAAAGGAGCGGGGGGCCCCAGTACTTC.

This chain links TRBV28 with TRBJ2-3; perhaps TRBD2 as D (5 bases). V shed 8 bases and J shed 5 bases, with 17 bases lying between them. The germline gives CDR1 MDHEN, CDR2 SYDVKM. This CDR3 contains 14 residues. The CDR3 region is CASEGRLSIDTQYF. In DNA, the CDR3 is TGTGCCAGCGAGGGCCGCCTCTCCATAGATACGCAGTATTTT.

V and J are TRBV5-4 and TRBJ2-5, with 9 bases aligning to TRBD2. The trim removed 5 bases at V and 5 bases at J, leaving 19 bases unmatched. The CDR3 has 18 residues. Germline V gives CDR1 SGHNT, CDR2 YYREEE (reference sequence). This CDR3 is CASSLGGVTSGLRETQYF. The CDR3 bases are TGTGCCAGCAGTCTGGGGGGGGTGACTAGCGGTCTGCGGGAGACCCAGTACTTC.

The chain uses TRBV7-3 and TRBJ2-4; TRBD1 matches at 11 bases. Germline CDR1 SGHTA, CDR2 FQGTGA. J lost 7 bases, V lost 4 bases, and 6 bases had no gene match. The CDR3 covers 15 residues. CDR3 sequence: CASSYQGTGGNIQYF. CDR3 nucleotides: TGTGCCAGCAGCTACCAAGGGACAGGGGGGAACATTCAGTACTTC.

In regard to this clone: The same CDR3 also results from other DNA sequences found in this sample. The genes are TRBV6-5 and TRBJ1-4, with D perhaps TRBD1 (6 bases). Germline CDR1 is MNHEY and CDR2 is SVGAGI. There are 15 residues in the CDR3. The V and J ends lost 0 bases and 7 bases respectively, with 12 bases between them. The CDR3 DNA sequence: TGTGCCAGCAGTTACTCTGGGAACAGGGCTGAAAAACTGTTTTTT. Protein product: CASSYSGNRAEKLFF.

The chain carries TRBV4-1 and TRBJ2-7; a possible D gene is TRBD2 (6 bases). Trimming took 1 base from V and 3 from J, leaving 13 bases between them. The CDR3 consists of 15 residues. The V gene's germline CDR1 is MGHRA and CDR2 YSYEKL. The CDR3 sequence: CASSQVGGGDYEQYF. The CDR3 region has the DNA TGCGCCAGCAGCCAAGTGGGAGGAGGCGACTACGAGCAGTACTTC.

The chain employs TRBV6-2 or TRBV6-3 and TRBJ2-3, with D possibly matching TRBD2 (5 bases). V was clipped by 0 bases and J by 0 bases, with 25 bases between them. Germline V gene data show CDR1 as MNHEY and CDR2 as SVGEGT. The CDR3 runs to 21 residues. CDR3: CASSYSRVFPYDGTSTDTQYF. The CDR3 region has the DNA TGTGCCAGCAGTTACTCGAGGGTATTCCCATACGATGGCACTAGCACAGATACGCAGTATTTT.

This rearrangement joins TRBV3-1 (or the pseudogene TRBV3-2) to TRBJ2-1; 9 nucleotides align to TRBD2. The CDR3 runs 16 residues. The V segment lost 4 bases and the J segment 12 bases; nucleotides outside the gene matches: 16. Germline V gives CDR1 LGHDT, CDR2 YNNKEL (reference sequence). The CDR3 DNA is TGTGCCAGCAGCCGCCGTCTTTTAGCGGGAGAAAATACGCAGTTCTTC. Translated: CASSRRLLAGENTQFF.

CDR3 protein: CASSFGQGYNEQFF. CDR3 sequence (DNA): TGTGCCAGCAGCTTCGGACAGGGGTACAATGAGCAGTTCTTC. The chain employs TRBV11-3 and TRBJ2-1; 9 bases match TRBD1. The CDR3 sequence is 14 residues long. The germline V gene has CDR1 SGHNT and CDR2 YENEEA. V lost 3 bases and J lost 4; bases outside the gene matches: 1.

V usage is TRBV4-2 and J usage is TRBJ1-1; the D gene is possibly TRBD1 (5 bases). The CDR3 has 16 amino acids. CDR1 LGHNA and CDR2 YNFKEQ come from the germline V gene. Trimming pared 6 bases from V and 4 bases from J, leaving 21 bases between. In DNA form, the CDR3 reads TGTGCCAGCAGGGGGGGGGAGAGGGAGCCACCCACTGAAGCTTTCTTT. It yields the protein CASRGGEREPPTEAFF.

The chain recombines TRBV7-2 with TRBJ2-5; TRBD2 matches 9 bases. The CDR3 covers 16 residues. In germline, CDR1 is SGHTA, CDR2 FQGNSA. J gave up 4 bases and V 0 bases, and 6 bases lay outside the gene matches. The CDR3 loop reads CASSLARGGARETQYF. CDR3 sequence (DNA): TGTGCCAGCAGCTTAGCACGCGGGGGGGCCCGAGAGACCCAGTACTTC.

The rearrangement uses TRBV10-3 and TRBJ2-1; 11 nucleotides align to TRBD1. With 7 bases clipped from V and 7 bases from J, the junction kept 9 bases outside the gene matches. This CDR3 region has 15 residues. CDR1 is ENHRY, CDR2 SYGVKD, per germline. The DNA of the CDR3 is TGTGCCATCACTCCGGGACAGGGGGGTGGGAATGAGCAGTTCTTC. This encodes CAITPGQGGGNEQFF.

This rearrangement joins TRBV7-9 to TRBJ1-2; 8 nucleotides agree with TRBD1. This CDR3 is built from 15 residues. Trimming at V came to 5 bases and at J to 6 bases, leaving 11 bases not matched to a gene. Germline V gene data show CDR1 as SEHNR and CDR2 as FQNEAQ (reference sequence). The CDR3 DNA reads TGTGCCAGCAGCCCCGGGACAGGCGGCTCGGATGGCTACACCTTC. This translates into CASSPGTGGSDGYTF.

V gene TRBV11-2 combines with J gene TRBJ2-3, with no clear D. The CDR3 covers 13 residues. V was cut by 4 bases and J by 8 bases, with 13 bases left in between. CDR1 SGHAT and CDR2 FQNNGV come from the germline V gene. CDR3: CASSSYAGGTQYF. The CDR3 DNA is TGTGCCAGCAGCTCCTATGCCGGCGGTACGCAGTATTTT.

The CDR3 spells CASKGVQGPYGYTF. DNA for the CDR3: TGTGCCAGCAAGGGGGTTCAGGGACCCTATGGCTACACCTTC. The gene calls are TRBV2 and TRBJ1-2; D possibly corresponds to TRBD1 (6 bases). The CDR3 covers 14 residues. From germline, CDR1 is SNHLY and CDR2 FYNNEI. The V gene lost 7 bases and the J gene lost 4 bases, with 16 bases spanning the gap. Combining the CDR3 with reference TRBV2 and TRBJ1-2 gives the whole variable domain EPEVTQTPSHQVTQMGQEVILRCVPISNHLYFYWYRQILGQKVEFLVSFYNNEISEKSEIFDDQFSVERPDGSNFTLKIRSTKLEDSAMYFCASKGVQGPYGYTFGSGTRLTVV.

V and J are TRBV6-1 and TRBJ1-6, with TRBD1 identical over 7 bases. This CDR3 spans 16 amino acids. V was clipped by 4 bases and J by 9 bases; unmatched bases: 12. Germline values: CDR1 MNHNS, CDR2 SASEGT. In DNA, the CDR3 is TGTGCCAGCAGTGCGATTATAGGACAGGCGATTTCACCCCTCCACTTT. Translation gives CASSAIIGQAISPLHF.

This clone counts as medium-sized. The CDR3 sequence: CASSSGGGTRTYEQYF. In nucleotides, the CDR3 is TGTGCCAGCAGCTCCGGAGGAGGGACAAGGACCTACGAGCAGTACTTC. V is TRBV5-4 and J is TRBJ2-7; D possibly uses TRBD1 or TRBD2 (6 bases each). There are 16 residues in the CDR3. Germline-derived CDR1 and CDR2 are SGHNT and YYREEE (reference sequence). V was pared by 3 bases and J by 2 bases, with 18 bases between.

The V and J genes are TRBV24-1 and TRBJ1-2; tentatively, D is TRBD1 (6 bases). The germline V and J ends were trimmed by 2 bases and 2 bases, with 11 bases remaining between them. From germline, CDR1 is KGHDR and CDR2 SFDVKD. The CDR3 contains 15 residues. The CDR3 sequence is CATSDSGAGNYGYTF. In DNA form, the CDR3 reads TGTGCCACCAGTGATTCAGGGGCAGGAAACTATGGCTACACCTTC.

The chain carries TRBV11-2 and TRBJ2-7; 7 bases fit TRBD2. This CDR3 comprises 17 residues. Germline values: CDR1 SGHAT, CDR2 FQNNGV. With V trimmed by 1 base and J by 6 bases, 15 bases remained unmatched. The CDR3 nucleotides read TGTGCCAGCAGCTTAGTTGGCGGGAGTTACTATCCAGGCGAGCAGTACTTC. Encoded protein: CASSLVGGSYYPGEQYF.

The chain joins TRBV9 to TRBJ2-1; a possible D gene is TRBD2 (6 bases). Germline CDR1 reads SGDLS; CDR2 reads YYNGEE. CDR3 length: 17 residues. Trimming removed 0 bases at V and 0 bases at J, with 13 bases between. The chain's CDR3 is CASSVEEAGSSYNEQFF. DNA for the CDR3: TGTGCCAGCAGCGTAGAAGAGGCGGGAAGCTCCTACAATGAGCAGTTCTTC.

The chain recombines TRBV3-1 (or the pseudogene TRBV3-2) with TRBJ2-1; 7 nucleotides agree with TRBD2. CDR1 is LGHDT, CDR2 YNNKEL, per germline (reference sequence). V shed 0 bases, J shed 6 bases, and the junction held 5 bases outside the gene matches. CDR3 length: 15 residues. The CDR3 nucleotides are TGTGCCAGCAGCCAAGAGTGGCTAGCGGCCAATGAGCAGTTCTTC. Protein: CASSQEWLAANEQFF.

The chain joins TRBV7-9 to TRBJ2-1, with D possibly TRBD1 on 5 matching bases. V shed 1 base and J shed 8 bases, with 9 bases lying between them. Germline V gene data show CDR1 as SEHNR and CDR2 as FQNEAQ (reference sequence). This CDR3 is built from 13 residues. Here the CDR3 reads CASSLVGAYEQFF. The CDR3 DNA reads TGTGCCAGCAGCTTAGTAGGGGCCTATGAGCAGTTCTTC.

The chain employs TRBV5-8 and TRBJ1-5; weak D call: TRBD1 (6 bases). The length of the CDR3 is 15 residues. Germline V gene sequence: CDR1 SGHTS, CDR2 YDEGEE. Trimming pared 7 bases from V and 3 bases from J, leaving 17 bases between. CDR3: CASGARGLINQPQHF. CDR3 DNA: TGTGCCAGCGGCGCCCGGGGGCTTATCAATCAGCCCCAGCATTTT.